This TCR beta chain was recorded in a study of T cells after posttransplantation cyclophosphamide. Study findings and constraints: TRB clonality was highly associated with recipient CMV seropositivity and reactivation.

The naive gate required viable CD3+CD4+ or CD3+CD8+ cells with CCR7+CD45RA+CD45RO-CD95-CD27+CD28+ phenotype. On the day of bone marrow donation, the related graft donor provided peripheral blood. Here immunoSEQ multiplex PCR was the method, and the copy in TCRdb shows in-frame clones only, minus some. The sample has tens of thousands of clones; about 97% are singletons. Germline CDR1 reads MNHNY; CDR2 reads SVGAGI (reference sequence). Between the trimmed V and J ends, which lost 0 bases and 7 bases, there was a span of 12 bases. CDR3 length: 14 residues. This clone was observed a single time. As yet, its antigen is unknown.

Sequenced: naive CD4+ T cells sorted from PBMCs. The chain couples TRBV6-6 to TRBJ1-2; tentatively, D is TRBD1 (6 bases). This sequence was found in a man aged 50 to 60 in good health, CMV-negative, and a related stem cell transplant donor. The CDR3 protein is CASSYSAGAGGYTF. CDR3 DNA: TGTGCCAGCAGTTACTCAGCAGGGGCAGGTGGCTACACCTTC.